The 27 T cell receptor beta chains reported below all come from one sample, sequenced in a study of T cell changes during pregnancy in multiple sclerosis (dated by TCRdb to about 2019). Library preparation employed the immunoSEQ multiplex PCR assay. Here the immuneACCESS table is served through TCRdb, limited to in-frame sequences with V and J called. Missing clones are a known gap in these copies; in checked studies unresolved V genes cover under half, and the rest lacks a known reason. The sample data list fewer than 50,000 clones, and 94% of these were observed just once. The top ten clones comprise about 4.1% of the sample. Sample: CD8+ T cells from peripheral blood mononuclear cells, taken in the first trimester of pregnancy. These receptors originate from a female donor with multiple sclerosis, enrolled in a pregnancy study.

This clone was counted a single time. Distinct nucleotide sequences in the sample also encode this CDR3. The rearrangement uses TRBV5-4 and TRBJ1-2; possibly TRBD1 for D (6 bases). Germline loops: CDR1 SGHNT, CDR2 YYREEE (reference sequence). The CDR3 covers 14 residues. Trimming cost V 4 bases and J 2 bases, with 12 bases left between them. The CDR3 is CASSPPDRNYGYTF. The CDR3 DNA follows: TGTGCCAGCAGCCCCCCAGACAGGAACTATGGCTACACCTTC.

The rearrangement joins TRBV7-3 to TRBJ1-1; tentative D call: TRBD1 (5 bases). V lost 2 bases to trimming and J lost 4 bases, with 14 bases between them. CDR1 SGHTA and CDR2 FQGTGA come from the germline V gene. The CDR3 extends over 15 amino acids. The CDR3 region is CASSLDGGSGTEAFF. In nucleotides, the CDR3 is TGTGCCAGCAGCTTAGATGGGGGGTCGGGCACTGAAGCTTTCTTT.

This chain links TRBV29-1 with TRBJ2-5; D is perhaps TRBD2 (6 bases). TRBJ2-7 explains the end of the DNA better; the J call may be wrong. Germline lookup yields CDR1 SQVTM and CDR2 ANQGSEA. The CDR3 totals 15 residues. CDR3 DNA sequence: TGCAGCGTTGCGGGTGGGACGGGAGACTCCTACGAGCAGTACTTC. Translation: CSVAGGTGDSYEQYF.

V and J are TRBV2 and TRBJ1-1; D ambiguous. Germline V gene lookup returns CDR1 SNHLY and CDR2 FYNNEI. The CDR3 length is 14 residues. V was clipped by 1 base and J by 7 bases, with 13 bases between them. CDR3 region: CASSEGGSTGEAFF. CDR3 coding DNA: TGTGCCAGCAGTGAAGGAGGGTCGACGGGTGAAGCTTTCTTT.

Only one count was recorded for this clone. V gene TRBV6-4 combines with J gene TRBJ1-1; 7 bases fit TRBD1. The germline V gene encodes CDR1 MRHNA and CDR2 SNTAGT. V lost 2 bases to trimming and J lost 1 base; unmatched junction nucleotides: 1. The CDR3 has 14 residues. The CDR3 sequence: CASSDRTGNTEAFF. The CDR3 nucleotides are TGTGCCAGCAGTGACCGGACAGGGAACACTGAAGCTTTCTTT.

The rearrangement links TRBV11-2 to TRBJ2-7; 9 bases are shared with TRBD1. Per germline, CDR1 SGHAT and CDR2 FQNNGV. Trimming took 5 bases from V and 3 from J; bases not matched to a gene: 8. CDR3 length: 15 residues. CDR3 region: CASSVTGGPNYEQYF. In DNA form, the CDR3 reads TGTGCCAGCAGCGTAACAGGGGGCCCCAACTACGAGCAGTACTTC. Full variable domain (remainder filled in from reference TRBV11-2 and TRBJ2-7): EAGVAQSPRYKIIEKRQSVAFWCNPISGHATLYWYQQILGQGPKLLIQFQNNGVVDDSQLPKDRFSAERLKGVDSTLKIQPAKLEDSAVYLCASSVTGGPNYEQYFGPGTRLTVT.

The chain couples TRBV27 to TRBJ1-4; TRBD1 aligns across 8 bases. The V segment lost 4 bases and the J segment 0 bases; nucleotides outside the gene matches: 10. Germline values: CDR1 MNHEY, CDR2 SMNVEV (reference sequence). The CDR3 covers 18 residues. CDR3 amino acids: CASSSPRTGKTTNEKLFF. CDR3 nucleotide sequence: TGTGCCAGCAGTTCCCCAAGGACAGGGAAAACAACTAATGAAAAACTGTTTTTT.

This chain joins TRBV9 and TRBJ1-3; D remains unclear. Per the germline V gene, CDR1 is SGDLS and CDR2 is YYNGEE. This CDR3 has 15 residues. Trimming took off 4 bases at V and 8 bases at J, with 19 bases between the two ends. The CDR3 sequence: CASSPEGRIFDTIYF. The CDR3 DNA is TGTGCCAGCAGCCCGGAAGGCAGGATTTTCGACACCATATATTTT.

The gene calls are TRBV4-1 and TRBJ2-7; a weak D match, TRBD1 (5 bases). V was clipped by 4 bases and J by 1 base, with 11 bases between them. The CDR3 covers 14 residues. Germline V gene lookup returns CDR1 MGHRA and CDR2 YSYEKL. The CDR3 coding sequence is TGCGCCAGCAGCCCCCTAGGGGTATCCTACGAGCAGTACTTC. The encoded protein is CASSPLGVSYEQYF.

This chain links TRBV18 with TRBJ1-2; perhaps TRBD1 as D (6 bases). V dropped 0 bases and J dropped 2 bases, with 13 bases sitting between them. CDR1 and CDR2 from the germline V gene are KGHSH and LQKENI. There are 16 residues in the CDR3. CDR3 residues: CASSPPEIDRNYGYTF. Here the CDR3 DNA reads TGTGCCAGCTCACCACCAGAAATCGACAGGAACTATGGCTACACCTTC.

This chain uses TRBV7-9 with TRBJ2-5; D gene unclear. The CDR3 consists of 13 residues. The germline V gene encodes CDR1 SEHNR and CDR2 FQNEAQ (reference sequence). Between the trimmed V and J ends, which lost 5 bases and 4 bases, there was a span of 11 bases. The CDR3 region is CASSLHPGETQYF. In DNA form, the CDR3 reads TGTGCCAGCAGCCTTCACCCAGGAGAGACCCAGTACTTC.

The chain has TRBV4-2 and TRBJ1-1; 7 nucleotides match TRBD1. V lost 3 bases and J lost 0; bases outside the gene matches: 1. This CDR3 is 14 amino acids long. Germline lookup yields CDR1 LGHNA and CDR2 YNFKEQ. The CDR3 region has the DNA TGTGCCAGCAGCCAGGACAGGTTGAACACTGAAGCTTTCTTT. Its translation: CASSQDRLNTEAFF.

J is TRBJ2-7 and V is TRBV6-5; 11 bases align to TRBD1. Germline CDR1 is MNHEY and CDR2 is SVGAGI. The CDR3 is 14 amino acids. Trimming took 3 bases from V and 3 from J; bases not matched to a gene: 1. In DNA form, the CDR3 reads TGTGCCAGCAGTTATGGGACAGGGGGCTACGAGCAGTACTTC. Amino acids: CASSYGTGGYEQYF.

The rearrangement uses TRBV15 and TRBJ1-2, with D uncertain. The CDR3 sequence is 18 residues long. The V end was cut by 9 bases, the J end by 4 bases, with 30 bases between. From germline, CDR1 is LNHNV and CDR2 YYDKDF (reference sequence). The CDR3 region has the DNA TGTGCCACTCAACCTGCGCTGGAAAGGACTCTAGACCTCTATGGCTACACCTTC. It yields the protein CATQPALERTLDLYGYTF.

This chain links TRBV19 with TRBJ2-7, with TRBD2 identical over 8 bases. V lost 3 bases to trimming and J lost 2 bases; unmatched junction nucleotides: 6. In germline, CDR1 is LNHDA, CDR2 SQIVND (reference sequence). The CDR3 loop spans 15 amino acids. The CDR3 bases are TGTGCCAGTAGTATGGAACTAGCGGAGACCTACGAGCAGTACTTC. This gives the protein CASSMELAETYEQYF.

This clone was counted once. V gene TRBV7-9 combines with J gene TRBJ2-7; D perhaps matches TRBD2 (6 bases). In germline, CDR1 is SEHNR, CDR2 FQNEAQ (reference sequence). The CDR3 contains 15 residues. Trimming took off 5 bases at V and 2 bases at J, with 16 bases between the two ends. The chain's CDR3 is CASSLRDFGPYEQYF. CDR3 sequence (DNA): TGTGCCAGCAGCCTCCGGGACTTCGGACCCTACGAGCAGTACTTC.

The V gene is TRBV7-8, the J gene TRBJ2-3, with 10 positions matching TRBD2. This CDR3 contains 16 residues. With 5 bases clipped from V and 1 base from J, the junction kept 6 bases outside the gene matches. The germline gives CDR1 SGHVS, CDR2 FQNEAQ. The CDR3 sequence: CASSLLAGEGTDTQYF. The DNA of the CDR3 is TGTGCCAGCAGCCTTCTAGCGGGAGAGGGCACAGATACGCAGTATTTT.

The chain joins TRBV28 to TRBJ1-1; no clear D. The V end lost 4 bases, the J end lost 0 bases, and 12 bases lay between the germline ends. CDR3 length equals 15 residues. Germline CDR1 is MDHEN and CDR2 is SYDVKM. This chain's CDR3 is CASSSPAALNTEAFF. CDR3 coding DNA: TGTGCCAGCAGTTCCCCGGCGGCCCTGAACACTGAAGCTTTCTTT. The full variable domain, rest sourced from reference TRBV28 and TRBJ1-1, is DVKVTQSSRYLVKRTGEKVFLECVQDMDHENMFWYRQDPGLGLRLIYFSYDVKMKEKGDIPEGYSVSREKKERFSLILESASTNQTSMYLCASSSPAALNTEAFFGQGTRLTVV.

CDR3 sequence reads: CASSPPGQPPNTEAFF. In DNA, the CDR3 is TGTGCCAGCAGCCCGCCGGGACAGCCACCGAACACTGAAGCTTTCTTT. The chain has TRBV28 and TRBJ1-1, with TRBD1 matching 7 bases. V dropped 6 bases and J dropped 1; count of bases not matched to a gene: 11. This CDR3 has 16 residues. Germline-derived CDR1 and CDR2 are MDHEN and SYDVKM.

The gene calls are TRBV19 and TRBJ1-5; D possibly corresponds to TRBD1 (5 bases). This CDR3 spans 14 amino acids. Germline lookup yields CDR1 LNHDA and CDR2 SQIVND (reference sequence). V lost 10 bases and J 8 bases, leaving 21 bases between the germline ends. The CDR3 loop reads CATTKGATPEPQHF. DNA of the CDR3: TGTGCCACCACCAAAGGGGCCACTCCCGAGCCCCAGCATTTT.

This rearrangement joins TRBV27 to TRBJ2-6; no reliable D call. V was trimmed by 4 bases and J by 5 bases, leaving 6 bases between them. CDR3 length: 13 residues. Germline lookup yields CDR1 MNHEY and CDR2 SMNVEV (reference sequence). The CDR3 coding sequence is TGTGCCAGCAGTTCAGGATGGGCCAACGTCCTGACTTTC. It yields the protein CASSSGWANVLTF. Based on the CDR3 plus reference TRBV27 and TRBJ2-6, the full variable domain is EAQVTQNPRYLITVTGKKLTVTCSQNMNHEYMSWYRQDPGLGLRQIYYSMNVEVTDKGDVPEGYKVSRKEKRNFPLILESPSPNQTSLYFCASSSGWANVLTFGAGSRLTVL.

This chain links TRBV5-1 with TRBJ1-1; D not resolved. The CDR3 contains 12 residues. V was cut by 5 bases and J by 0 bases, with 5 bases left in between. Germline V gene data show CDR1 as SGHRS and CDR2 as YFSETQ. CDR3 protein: CASRLVNTEAFF. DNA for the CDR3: TGCGCCAGCAGACTGGTGAACACTGAAGCTTTCTTT. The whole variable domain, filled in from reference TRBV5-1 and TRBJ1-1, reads KAGVTQTPRYLIKTRGQQVTLSCSPISGHRSVSWYQQTPGQGLQFLFEYFSETQRNKGNFPGRFSGRQFSNSRSEMNVSTLELGDSALYLCASRLVNTEAFFGQGTRLTVV.

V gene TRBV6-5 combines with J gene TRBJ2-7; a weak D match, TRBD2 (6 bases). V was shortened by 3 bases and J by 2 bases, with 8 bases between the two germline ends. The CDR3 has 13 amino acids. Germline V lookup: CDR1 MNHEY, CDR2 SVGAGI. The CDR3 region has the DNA TGTGCCAGCAGTTATTCGGGGGCCTACGAGCAGTACTTC. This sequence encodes CASSYSGAYEQYF.

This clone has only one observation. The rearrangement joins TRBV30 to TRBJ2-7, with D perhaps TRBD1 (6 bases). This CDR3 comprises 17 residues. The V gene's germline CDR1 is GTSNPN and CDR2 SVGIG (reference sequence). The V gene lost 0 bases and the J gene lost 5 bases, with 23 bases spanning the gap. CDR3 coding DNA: TGTGCCTGGAGTGTAACCCTCGCTTACCGTGAGGGGGACGAGCAGTACTTC. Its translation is CAWSVTLAYREGDEQYF.

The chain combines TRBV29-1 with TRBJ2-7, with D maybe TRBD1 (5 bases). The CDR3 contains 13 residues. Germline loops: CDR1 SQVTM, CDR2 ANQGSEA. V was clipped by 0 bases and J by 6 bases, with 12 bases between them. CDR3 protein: CSVEEAGFFEQYF. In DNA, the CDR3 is TGCAGCGTTGAAGAGGCAGGGTTTTTCGAGCAGTACTTC.

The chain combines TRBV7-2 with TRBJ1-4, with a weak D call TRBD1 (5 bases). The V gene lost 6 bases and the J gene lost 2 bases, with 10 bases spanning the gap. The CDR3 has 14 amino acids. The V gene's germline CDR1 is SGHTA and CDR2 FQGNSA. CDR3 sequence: CASRPGLTNEKLFF. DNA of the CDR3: TGTGCCAGCAGACCAGGGTTGACTAATGAAAAACTGTTTTTT.

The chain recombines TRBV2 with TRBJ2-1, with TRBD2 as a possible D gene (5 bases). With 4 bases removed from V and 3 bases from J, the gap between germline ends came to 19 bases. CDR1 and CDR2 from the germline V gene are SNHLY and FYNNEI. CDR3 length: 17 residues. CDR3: CASSGYKELGVYNEQFF. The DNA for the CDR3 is TGTGCCAGCAGTGGTTATAAGGAGCTCGGGGTCTACAATGAGCAGTTCTTC.